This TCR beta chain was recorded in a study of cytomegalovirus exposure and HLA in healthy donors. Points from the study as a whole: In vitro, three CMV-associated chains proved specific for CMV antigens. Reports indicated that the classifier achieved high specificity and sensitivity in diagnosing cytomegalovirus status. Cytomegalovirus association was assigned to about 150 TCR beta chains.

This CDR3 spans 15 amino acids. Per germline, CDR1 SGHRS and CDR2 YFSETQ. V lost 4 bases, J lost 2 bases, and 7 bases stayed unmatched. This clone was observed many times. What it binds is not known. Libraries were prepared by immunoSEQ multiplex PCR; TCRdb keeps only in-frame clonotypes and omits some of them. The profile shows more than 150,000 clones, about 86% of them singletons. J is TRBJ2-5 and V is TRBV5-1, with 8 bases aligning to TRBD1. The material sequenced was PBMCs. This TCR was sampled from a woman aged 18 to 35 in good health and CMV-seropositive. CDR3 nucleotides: TGCGCCAGCAGCGCCTGGACAGGGAAACAAGAGACCCAGTACTTC. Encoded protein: CASSAWTGKQETQYF.